One and the same sample provided the 16 T cell receptor beta chains below, sequenced in a study of OX40 agonist ivuxolimab in advanced cancers. Sequenced by immunoSEQ multiplex PCR; TCRdb stores in-frame clones only, minus some. The profile shows about 55,000 clones, just under 85% of them singletons. Sample: CD4+ or CD8+ T cells sorted from blood, taken in a trial of the OX40 agonist ivuxolimab. These receptors were collected from an adult with an advanced solid tumor such as melanoma, head and neck, liver or kidney cancer.

This clone has just one count. The chain combines TRBV28 with TRBJ1-2; D uncertain. V gave up 3 bases and J gave up 8 bases, with 13 bases separating them. This CDR3 is 13 amino acids long. Germline V gene data show CDR1 as MDHEN and CDR2 as SYDVKM. CDR3 residues: CASSFKWARGYTF. In DNA, the CDR3 is TGTGCCAGCAGTTTCAAGTGGGCGCGGGGCTACACCTTC.

V usage is TRBV5-5 and J usage is TRBJ2-3; 7 nucleotides agree with TRBD2. J was trimmed by 5 bases and V by 4 bases; bases with no gene match: 4. The germline CDR1 and CDR2 sequences are SGHKS and YYEKEE (reference sequence). CDR3 length equals 13 residues. CDR3 sequence: CASSGDYGDTQYF. In nucleotides, the CDR3 is TGTGCCAGCAGCGGGGACTACGGAGATACGCAGTATTTT.

The genes are TRBV28 and TRBJ2-7, with 8 nucleotides matching TRBD2. The CDR3 totals 16 residues. V was clipped by 2 bases and J by 1 base; unmatched bases: 7. Germline-derived CDR1 and CDR2 are MDHEN and SYDVKM. CDR3 in amino acids: CASSLVQAGDSYEQYF. The CDR3 DNA follows: TGTGCCAGCAGTTTAGTTCAAGCGGGGGATTCCTACGAGCAGTACTTC.

By sample fraction, this clone is medium-sized. V is TRBV11-2 and J is TRBJ1-5; TRBD1 matches 7 bases. This CDR3 region has 15 residues. Germline V CDR1 and CDR2: SGHAT, FQNNGV. J lost 2 bases, V lost 4 bases, and 5 bases had no gene match. DNA of the CDR3: TGTGCCAGCAGCTCTCTACAGGGGCGCAATCAGCCCCAGCATTTT. As protein: CASSSLQGRNQPQHF.

The chain couples TRBV11-2 to TRBJ2-6, with D perhaps given as TRBD1 or TRBD2 (6 bases each). The germline gives CDR1 SGHAT, CDR2 FQNNGV. The CDR3 extends over 18 amino acids. The V end was cut by 8 bases, the J end by 2 bases, with 22 bases between. In DNA, the CDR3 is TGTGCCAGCTCGAACGGGGGCAGGACCTACACTGGGGCCAACGTCCTGACTTTC. Residues: CASSNGGRTYTGANVLTF.

This clone was observed once. CDR3 protein: CASSLEVGPDTQYF. CDR3 in DNA: TGTGCCAGCAGCTTAGAAGTCGGTCCAGATACGCAGTATTTT. This chain uses TRBV7-9 with TRBJ2-3; D uncertain. This CDR3 has 14 amino acids. Trimming stripped 1 base from V and 4 bases from J, with 9 bases between. Germline V gene lookup returns CDR1 SEHNR and CDR2 FQNEAQ (reference sequence).

The J gene is TRBJ2-7, the V gene TRBV7-9; D might be TRBD2 (6 bases). Trimming took 6 bases from V and 3 from J, leaving 18 bases between them. Per germline, CDR1 SEHNR and CDR2 FQNEAQ (reference sequence). This CDR3 is 15 amino acids long. The DNA of the CDR3 is TGTGCCAGCAGGGGGACCAGCGGGCTTTACTACGAGCAGTACTTC. This translates into CASRGTSGLYYEQYF.

This sequence joins TRBV30 and TRBJ2-1; D perhaps matches TRBD2 (5 bases). The V gene's germline CDR1 is GTSNPN and CDR2 SVGIG (reference sequence). The V and J ends lost 2 bases and 12 bases respectively, with 17 bases between them. CDR3 size: 13 residues. The DNA of the CDR3 is TGTGCCTGGAGTAAAGCTAGCCTCTATGGGCAGTTCTTC. It yields the protein CAWSKASLYGQFF.

This clone has just a few counts. This chain links TRBV9 with TRBJ2-5; D gene unclear. V was pared by 6 bases and J by 4 bases, with 16 bases between. The CDR3 sequence is 14 residues long. Per the germline V gene, CDR1 is SGDLS and CDR2 is YYNGEE. This CDR3 is CASTRRDGSETQYF. The CDR3 coding sequence is TGTGCCAGCACCCGCCGAGACGGGTCAGAGACCCAGTACTTC.

This clone came up once. The gene calls are TRBV7-2 and TRBJ2-3, with D tentatively TRBD1 (5 bases). Deletions cut 1 base from V and 2 bases from J, with 16 bases between. Germline lookup yields CDR1 SGHTA and CDR2 FQGNSA. The CDR3 totals 17 residues. DNA of the CDR3: TGTGCCAGCAGCTTAGGACAGAAAATTTTACTCACAGATACGCAGTATTTT. Translating it yields CASSLGQKILLTDTQYF.

This chain uses TRBV6-6 with TRBJ1-5; D gene unclear. The CDR3 totals 12 residues. Trimming took 5 bases from V and 6 from J, leaving 8 bases between them. Germline CDR1 MNHNY, CDR2 SVGAGI (reference sequence). CDR3 residues: CASSRPGQPQHF. The CDR3 DNA reads as TGTGCCAGCAGTCGCCCAGGTCAGCCCCAGCATTTT.

In its sample, this clone was seen a few times. J is TRBJ2-2 and V is TRBV30, with TRBD2 matching over 7 bases. Trimming cost V 3 bases and J 4 bases; bases outside gene matches: 8. From germline, CDR1 is GTSNPN and CDR2 SVGIG (reference sequence). The CDR3 consists of 15 residues. The chain's CDR3 is CAWRRGREITGELFF. For the CDR3, the DNA is TGTGCCTGGAGGAGAGGGCGGGAGATCACCGGGGAGCTGTTTTTT.

This chain uses TRBV4-3 with TRBJ1-2; 7 nucleotides match TRBD1. J was trimmed by 2 bases and V by 3 bases; bases with no gene match: 6. Germline V gives CDR1 LGHNA, CDR2 YSLEER. The CDR3 runs to 15 residues. This CDR3 reads CASSQSAQGNYGYTF. CDR3 in DNA: TGCGCCAGCAGCCAGAGTGCACAGGGGAACTATGGCTACACCTTC.

V usage is TRBV5-8 and J usage is TRBJ2-7; D remains unclear. V was trimmed by 2 bases and J by 4 bases, leaving 7 bases between them. CDR1 is SGHTS, CDR2 YDEGEE, per germline. This CDR3 is 12 amino acids long. The CDR3 loop is CASSFWGYEQYF. The CDR3 DNA is TGTGCCAGCAGCTTCTGGGGATACGAGCAGTACTTC.

This clone has a single count. The V and J genes are TRBV11-2 and TRBJ2-4; the D gene is possibly TRBD2 (5 bases). In germline, CDR1 is SGHAT, CDR2 FQNNGV. The CDR3 has 14 residues. V lost 5 bases and J lost 9, with 17 bases in between. CDR3 protein: CASSPRLSGGIQYF. In DNA form, the CDR3 reads TGTGCCAGCAGCCCCCGACTTTCTGGAGGCATTCAGTACTTC.

The chain links TRBV7-9 to TRBJ2-2; D gene unclear. V was shortened by 10 bases and J by 1 base, with 10 bases between the two germline ends. The CDR3 runs to 13 residues. Germline V gives CDR1 SEHNR, CDR2 FQNEAQ (reference sequence). In DNA, the CDR3 is TGTGCCACGTACTATCTGAACACCGGGGAGCTGTTTTTT. Its protein is CATYYLNTGELFF.